These 13 T cell receptor beta chains were all obtained from the same sample, sequenced in a study of T cell repertoires in cytomegalovirus infection. One entry per CDR3 protein results from TCRdb running MiXCR on the reads. Of approximately 990,000 distinct CDR3 sequences listed, about 33% are singletons. Their specific antigens are unknown. Specimen: cultured CD8+ T cells from PBMCs, collected from culture after CMV antigen stimulation. These receptors were taken from a human donor in good health (CMV status not recorded). Some clones in this sample may be carry-over from other donors' samples.

CDR3: CASSSGGKSYEQYV. In DNA, the CDR3 is TGTGCCAGCAGTAGCGGGGGAAAATCCTACGAGCAGTACGTC. V gene TRBV6-1 combines with J gene TRBJ2-7; 8 positions agree with TRBD2. From germline, CDR1 is MNHNS and CDR2 SASEGT. Trimming cost V 5 bases and J 1 base; bases outside gene matches: 4. The CDR3 covers 14 residues.

This clonotype was counted a few times. This chain links TRBV7-9 with TRBJ2-7; D may be TRBD1 (5 bases). V gave up 4 bases and J gave up 3 bases, with 10 bases separating them. The CDR3 spans 13 residues. The germline CDR1 and CDR2 sequences are SEHNR and FQNEAQ (reference sequence). CDR3 sequence reads: CASSSDRLYEQYV. Here the CDR3 DNA reads TGTGCCAGCAGCTCCGACAGACTCTACGAGCAGTACGTC.

As for this clonotype: A much more abundant neighbour one base away suggests this may be a read error. This chain connects TRBV12-3 or TRBV12-4 to TRBJ2-4, with 7 nucleotides matching TRBD2. With V trimmed by 7 bases and J by 0 bases, 15 bases remained unmatched. The CDR3 is made up of 18 amino acids. The CDR3 DNA reads TGTGCCAGCACCGGACTAGTGGGAATCACCCTAGCCAAAAACATTCAGTACTTC. Translating it yields CASTGLVGITLAKNIQYF.

This clonotype was seen only a few times. This chain joins TRBV6-6 and TRBJ1-5, with 7 bases that match TRBD1. Germline CDR1 and CDR2: MNHNY and SVGAGI (reference sequence). After removal of 7 bases from V and 2 bases from J, the junction contained 5 bases not matched to a gene. The CDR3 has 14 residues. Written as DNA, the CDR3 is TGTGCCAGCAATCCCAGGGGGGGCAATCAGCCCCAGCATTTT. It encodes CASNPRGGNQPQHF.

The sample holds one count of this clonotype. The chain recombines TRBV5-4 with TRBJ1-4; TRBD1 is a possible D gene (5 bases). The germline V gene encodes CDR1 SGHNT and CDR2 YYREEE (reference sequence). The CDR3 covers 15 residues. V was pared by 5 bases and J by 4 bases, with 15 bases between. This CDR3 is CASSLPGTGNEKLFF. For the CDR3, the DNA is TGTGCCAGCAGTTTACCAGGGACGGGTAATGAAAAACTGTTTTTT.

The rearrangement joins TRBV14 to TRBJ1-2; D uncertain. The CDR3 extends over 14 amino acids. In germline, CDR1 is SGHDN, CDR2 FVKESK. With 0 bases removed from V and 8 bases from J, the gap between germline ends came to 13 bases. The CDR3 is CASSQDSSDLGYTF. The CDR3 nucleotides read TGTGCCAGCAGCCAAGACTCTTCAGACCTCGGCTACACCTTC.

This clonotype has only a few counts. This chain uses TRBV29-1 with TRBJ2-1, with 9 bases fitting TRBD2. Germline V lookup: CDR1 SQVTM, CDR2 ANQGSEA. There are 13 residues in the CDR3. The trim removed 4 bases at V and 3 bases at J, leaving 1 base unmatched. The CDR3 reads CSVGSGGYNEQFF. In DNA, the CDR3 is TGCAGCGTTGGTAGCGGGGGCTACAATGAGCAGTTCTTC.

V is TRBV7-9 and J is TRBJ2-2; 8 nucleotides match TRBD2. This CDR3 has 15 residues. The ends lost 6 bases at V and 7 bases at J; junction bases unmatched: 10. The germline V gene has CDR1 SEHNR and CDR2 FQNEAQ (reference sequence). This CDR3 reads CASSSTSGRNGELFF. In DNA form, the CDR3 reads TGTGCCAGCAGTTCCACTAGCGGACGAAACGGGGAGCTGTTTTTT.

The V call is TRBV18, the J call TRBJ2-4; D unresolved. The ends were cut back, 3 bases at V and 1 base at J, with 4 bases in the middle. CDR1 is KGHSH, CDR2 LQKENI, per germline. The CDR3 has 13 residues. CDR3 sequence reads: CASSPPAKNIQYF. The CDR3 bases are TGTGCCAGCTCACCCCCCGCCAAAAACATTCAGTACTTC.

The chain is built from TRBV7-9 and TRBJ1-2, with unresolved D. CDR1 and CDR2 (germline): SEHNR, FQNEAQ (reference sequence). V was cut by 3 bases and J by 0 bases, with 14 bases left in between. CDR3 length: 16 residues. DNA of the CDR3: TGTGCCAGCAGCTTGGCGAGGGAGGGAGCTAACTATGGCTACACCTTC. Translation: CASSLAREGANYGYTF.

This clonotype has more than one count but fewer than ten. Germline is not matched at one junction end, which may reflect a read error. The V and J genes are TRBV7-7 and TRBJ2-1, with 9 nucleotides matching TRBD2. Per germline, CDR1 SSHAT and CDR2 FNYEAQ (reference sequence). The length of the CDR3 is 18 residues. CDR3 in DNA: TGTGCTAGCAGCTTAGCCGTGGGCGGGCGGGGGGGGTATAATGAGCAGTTCTTC. Translation gives CASSLAVGGRGGYNEQFF.

The rearrangement links TRBV9 to TRBJ2-1, with D tentatively TRBD2 (5 bases). V shed 0 bases and J shed 7 bases, with 14 bases lying between them. The CDR3 has 15 amino acids. Germline V gives CDR1 SGDLS, CDR2 YYNGEE. The CDR3 loop is CASSVVISDKNEQFF. In nucleotides, the CDR3 is TGTGCCAGCAGCGTAGTCATTAGCGATAAGAATGAGCAGTTCTTC.

This clonotype was seen a handful of times. The chain is built from TRBV4-1 and TRBJ2-1; D is ambiguous. The CDR3 totals 15 residues. V lost 5 bases and J 0 bases, leaving 11 bases between the germline ends. CDR1 is MGHRA and CDR2 is YSYEKL in the germline V gene. In DNA, the CDR3 is TGCGCCAGCAGCTCGAGAAGTAACTCCTACAATGAGCAGTTCTTC. It is translated as CASSSRSNSYNEQFF.